This T cell receptor beta chain was identified during a study of cytomegalovirus exposure and HLA in healthy donors. General observations from the study: TCR beta chain V- and J-gene trimming was linked, in a later analysis, to a missense variant in DCLRE1C. Researchers reportedly found TCR beta sequences accurately predicted most subjects' HLA-A and HLA-B alleles.

Use of 60 Vbeta and 13 Jbeta primers characterized the PCR. Authors' processing steps: Later, 75 million to 100 million unique TCR beta chains were counted in an analysis, and about 10 million of them were shared. Libraries were prepared by immunoSEQ multiplex PCR; TCRdb keeps only in-frame clonotypes and omits some of them. That table supplies the V and J calls and clone size; D and trimming were determined from the DNA. The data hold approximately 110,000 clones, with approximately 69% observed a single time. The germline V gene encodes CDR1 MDHEN and CDR2 SYDVKM. Trimming removed 3 bases from V and 0 bases from J; junction bases left unmatched: 4. This CDR3 is built from 16 residues. For this clone: The antigen is unknown.

This TCR came from a man aged 30-40 years in good health and CMV-seronegative. Sequencing input: PBMCs. The genes are TRBV28 and TRBJ2-2; 7 nucleotides agree with TRBD1. In nucleotides, the CDR3 is TGTGCCAGCAGTTTCCAGGGACAGCCGAACACCGGGGAGCTGTTTTTT. Residues: CASSFQGQPNTGELFF. Full variable domain (rest looked up from reference TRBV28 and TRBJ2-2): DVKVTQSSRYLVKRTGEKVFLECVQDMDHENMFWYRQDPGLGLRLIYFSYDVKMKEKGDIPEGYSVSREKKERFSLILESASTNQTSMYLCASSFQGQPNTGELFFGEGSRLTVL.